This T cell receptor (beta chain) was recovered during a study of memory CD4+ T cells and cytomegalovirus serostatus. The sort gate was single viable CD3+CD4+CD8-CD45RO+ cells for memory CD4+ T cells. Donors' CMV status reflects serum IgG against pp150, pp28, p38, p52. Overall study results and limits: 67 of 164 known CMV-associated TCRbeta sequences appeared in CD4+ memory.

The assay was immunoSEQ multiplex PCR, and TCRdb's table has in-frame clones only and misses some. This table has 45,000 to 65,000 clones, about four fifths appearing once. CDR3 size: 12 residues. Germline V gene sequence: CDR1 KGHSH, CDR2 LQKENI. V lost 2 bases, J lost 7 bases, and 8 bases lay in between. With respect to this clone: Its antigen is currently unknown.

Sequencing was performed on memory CD4+ T cells from blood. This receptor was obtained from an adult in good health and CMV-seropositive. The rearrangement links TRBV18 to TRBJ1-1; no definite D call. CDR3 amino acids: CASSPMGIEAFF. CDR3 DNA: TGTGCCAGCTCACCAATGGGAATTGAAGCTTTCTTT.